This T cell receptor beta chain was recovered during a study of cytomegalovirus exposure and HLA in healthy donors. The germline V and J ends were trimmed by 2 bases and 4 bases, with 16 bases remaining between them. Germline V CDR1 and CDR2: SGHDT, YYEEEE. The CDR3 covers 16 residues. 60 Vbeta and 13 Jbeta primers were used in PCR. Using immunoSEQ multiplex PCR, the repertoire was profiled, and TCRdb retains in-frame clones only, with some absent. The sample contains around 190,000 clones, 75% to 85% of which appear only once. This clone appeared a few times. This TCR derives from a woman in her twenties or thirties in good health and CMV-seropositive. This chain joins TRBV5-6 and TRBJ2-1; tentatively, D is TRBD2 (7 bases). The sequenced material came from PBMCs. CDR3 bases: TGTGCCAGCAGCTTACCGGGGGGCCTTGGGTACAATGAGCAGTTCTTC. This translates into CASSLPGGLGYNEQFF. Complete variable domain (other parts from reference TRBV5-6 and TRBJ2-1): DAGVTQSPTHLIKTRGQQVTLRCSPKSGHDTVSWYQQALGQGPQFIFQYYEEEERQRGNFPDRFSGHQFPNYSSELNVNALLLGDSALYLCASSLPGGLGYNEQFFGPGTRLTVL.